The present entry profiles one TCR beta chain with its context. The antigen is not known. TPEX cells were CCR7+ PD-1+ TIGIT+ early memory CD8+ T cells with exhausted-like traits. This specimen comes from a study of human CD8 memory T cell subsets. Whole-study results and caveats: Similarly high diversity was seen in stem-like memory and precursor exhausted T cells, but not in effector memory cells. Chao1 estimates hinted that stem-like memory T cells outstripped precursor exhausted T cells in diversity.

By UMI-labeled 5' RACE, the TCR beta libraries were made. In the authors' methods: In each TCR beta library, there were between 3,000 and 18,000 functional CDR3 beta clonotypes. From its re-call of the 5' RACE reads, TCRdb lists each CDR3 protein once, without DNA. These V and J calls derive from TCRdb rather than the authors' analysis. Across 5,500 to 7,000 distinct CDR3 sequences, the top ten clones capture about a fifth of the sample. Source material: CD8+ T cells from PBMCs. The receptor's source is a human donor in good health.

The CDR3 loop is CASRRAGVNQPQHF. The chain combines TRBV2 with TRBJ1-5. The CDR3 is 14 amino acids. In germline, CDR1 is SNHLY, CDR2 FYNNEI.